The text below deals with one T cell receptor beta chain. Its antigen is currently not known. No qualities accompany the bases; no much larger clone lies one base away. Read against the paper, the sample's time point label means: after dendritic cell vaccination, including at tumor progression/relapse. Patients were selected for having adequate residual fresh-frozen tumor tissue and more than two years of available survival data. Although molecular status otherwise differed among the glioblastoma patients, no patient had an isocitrate dehydrogenase mutation. PBMC were collected before vaccination, two weeks after the third vaccination, and at tumor progression if tumor progression occurred. Genomic DNA was extracted with the Qiagen DNeasy Blood extraction Kit. This sample was taken from a study of glioma-infiltrating T cells after dendritic cell vaccination (dated by TCRdb to the mid-2010s). Background for the entire study: The cohort included 15 or so glioblastoma patients drawn from Phase I and II dendritic cell vaccination trials, of whom 9 were newly diagnosed and 6 had recurrent disease. In glioblastoma patients vaccinated with dendritic cells, deep sequencing of TCR beta CDR3 regions served to measure tumor-infiltrating lymphocyte content and to compare repertoires between tumor and blood. Each patient got three intradermal injections of the dendritic cell vaccine, spaced at biweekly intervals, in the arm below the axilla. Autologous tumor lysate-pulsed dendritic cell vaccination was administered to the patients between the early 2000s and the early 2010s. The vaccine consisted of monocyte-derived dendritic cells cultured less than eight days with IL-4 and GM-CSF, then pulsed overnight with autologous tumor lysate. Survival after dendritic cell vaccination was correlated with TCR sequencing metrics, including TIL content and tumor-blood repertoire overlap.

The paper's findings and limits, for the study overall: No direct relationship between TCR clonality and survival was found, suggesting a diverse polyclonal response may matter. The TCR overlap response model with three groups was called speculative and said to need prospective validation. The cohort was small and heterogeneous, few patients had complete blood and tumor sets, and even fewer had initial-recurrent tumor pairs. After dendritic cell vaccination, a higher estimated pretreatment TIL content predicted longer time to progression and overall survival.

The germline V and J ends show losses of 5 bases and 7 bases respectively, and no gene match explains 15 bases of the junction. According to the germline V gene (reference sequence), CDR1 reads PRHDT and CDR2 reads FYEKMQ. The CDR3 contains 17 residues, cysteine and phenylalanine counted. Here the CDR3 DNA is all that survives: 51 bases in frame from base 1. The immunoSEQ assay amplified TCRB CDR3 regions from approximately 1.8 micrograms of genomic DNA, or from all available DNA when less than that amount was available. The multiplex PCR relied on 60 forward primers for TCR V beta segments and 13 reverse primers for J beta segments. Synthetic control templates were spiked into each sample at limiting dilution to estimate reads per starting template. The Illumina HiSeq System generated sequencing reads of 87 bp. As for how the authors treated the data: PCR and sequencing errors were removed by a nearest neighbor algorithm that merged closely related sequences. TCR overlap was measured as the percentage of unique tumor TCR beta sequences also present in the same patient's peripheral blood. TCRdb carries this immuneACCESS record with in-frame sequences only. Its versions omit some clonotypes, under half of them owing to an unresolved V gene in the studies checked, with the rest unexplained. D and trimming were read from the DNA, whereas the V and J calls and clone size are those reported in that table. The table for this sample lists around 90,000 clones; approximately 80% of them were counted only once. The top ten constitute over 2% of the sample.

This TCR came from a human donor with glioblastoma. Rearrangement joined TRBV13 to TRBJ2-1; TRBD2 lines up with 9 middle nucleotides. The specimen comprised blood, sampled after dendritic cell vaccination. The base sequence is TGTGCCAGCAGCCCCACCTCTGGACTAGCGATTTCAAATGAGCAGTTCTTC. It specifies CASSPTSGLAISNEQFF.